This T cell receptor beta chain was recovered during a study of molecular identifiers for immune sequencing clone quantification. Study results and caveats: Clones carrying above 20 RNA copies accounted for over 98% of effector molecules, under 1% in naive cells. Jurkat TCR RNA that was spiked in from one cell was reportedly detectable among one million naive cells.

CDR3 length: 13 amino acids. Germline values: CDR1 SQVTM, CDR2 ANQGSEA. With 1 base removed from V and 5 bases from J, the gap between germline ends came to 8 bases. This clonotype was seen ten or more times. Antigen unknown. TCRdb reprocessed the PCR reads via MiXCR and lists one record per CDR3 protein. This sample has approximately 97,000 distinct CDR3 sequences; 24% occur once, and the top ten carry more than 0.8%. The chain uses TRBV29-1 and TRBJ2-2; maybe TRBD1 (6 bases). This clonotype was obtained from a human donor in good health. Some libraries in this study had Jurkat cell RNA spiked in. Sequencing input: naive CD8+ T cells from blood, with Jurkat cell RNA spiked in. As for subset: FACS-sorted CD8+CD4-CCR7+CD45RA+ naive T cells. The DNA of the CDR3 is TGCAGCGTTGAAGTTACAGGGACCGGGGAGCTGTTTTTT. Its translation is CSVEVTGTGELFF.